The 10 T cell receptor beta chains reported below all come from one sample, sequenced in a study of cytomegalovirus exposure and HLA in healthy donors (TCRdb year 2017). Library preparation employed the immunoSEQ multiplex PCR assay. The immuneACCESS repertoire file appears here via TCRdb, limited to in-frame rearrangements. These files lack a portion of the clones; in checked studies, under half of the deficit traces to unresolved V genes, and the cause of the others is not known. The sample profile shows 95,000 to 150,000 clones; just under 95% of them were found once. The top ten constitute around 1.3% of the sample. Specimen: PBMCs. The receptors originated from a woman aged 18-30 years in good health and CMV-seronegative.

In DNA, the CDR3 is TGTGCCAGCAGCTTAGAGATGGAGGATCGAGCTTTCTTT. Translated, it gives CASSLEMEDRAFF. This chain connects TRBV7-9 to TRBJ1-1; D remains ambiguous. This CDR3 is 13 amino acids long. The V end lost 1 base, the J end lost 10 bases, and 13 bases lay between the germline ends. Germline V CDR1 and CDR2: SEHNR, FQNEAQ (reference sequence). The full variable domain, rest sourced from reference TRBV7-9 and TRBJ1-1, is DTGVSQNPRHKITKRGQNVTFRCDPISEHNRLYWYRQTLGQGPEFLTYFQNEAQLEKSRLLSDRFSAERPKGSFSTLEIQRTEQGDSAMYLCASSLEMEDRAFFGQGTRLTVV.

The rearrangement uses TRBV19 and TRBJ1-1, with 9 bases lining up with TRBD1. The CDR3 runs to 13 residues. Germline trimming cut 5 bases from V and 6 bases from J; bases unmatched to any gene: 4. Germline V gene sequence: CDR1 LNHDA, CDR2 SQIVND (reference sequence). The CDR3, as DNA: TGTGCCAGTAGTGGGGGACAGGGCTCTGAAGCTTTCTTT. As protein: CASSGGQGSEAFF.

The rearrangement uses TRBV28 and TRBJ2-2; 11 bases are a match to TRBD2. Germline CDR1 reads MDHEN; CDR2 reads SYDVKM. The CDR3 contains 17 residues. With V trimmed by 1 base and J by 4 bases, 5 bases remained unmatched. CDR3 in DNA: TGTGCCAGCAGTTTATTGTTTAGCGGGAGGGCCACCGGGGAGCTGTTTTTT. The encoded protein is CASSLLFSGRATGELFF. The full variable domain, in which reference TRBV28 and TRBJ2-2 provide the parts outside the CDR3, is DVKVTQSSRYLVKRTGEKVFLECVQDMDHENMFWYRQDPGLGLRLIYFSYDVKMKEKGDIPEGYSVSREKKERFSLILESASTNQTSMYLCASSLLFSGRATGELFFGEGSRLTVL.

This chain links TRBV5-1 with TRBJ2-5; maybe TRBD1 (5 bases). This CDR3 has 13 residues. Trimming pared 1 base from V and 7 bases from J, leaving 11 bases between. Germline CDR1 and CDR2: SGHRS and YFSETQ. This chain's CDR3 is CASSLSGSGTQYF. The CDR3 nucleotides read TGCGCCAGCAGCTTGTCAGGGTCCGGGACCCAGTACTTC.

The chain couples TRBV30 to TRBJ2-3; TRBD2 matches at 12 bases. V lost 3 bases and J lost 3; bases outside the gene matches: 4. Germline V gene lookup returns CDR1 GTSNPN and CDR2 SVGIG (reference sequence). The CDR3 runs to 15 residues. This CDR3 reads CAWSLGTSGTDTQYF. CDR3 in DNA: TGTGCCTGGAGCCTGGGGACTAGCGGGACAGATACGCAGTATTTT. Looking up the rest from reference TRBV30 and TRBJ2-3 gives the full variable domain: SQTIHQWPATLVQPVGSPLSLECTVEGTSNPNLYWYRQAAGRGLQLLFYSVGIGQISSEVPQNLSASRPQDRQFILSSKKLLLSDSGFYLCAWSLGTSGTDTQYFGPGTRLTVL.

The chain combines TRBV11-2 with TRBJ2-1; 10 nucleotides agree with TRBD2. Trimming took 3 bases from V and 1 from J; bases not matched to a gene: 9. This CDR3 spans 18 amino acids. Germline V gene lookup returns CDR1 SGHAT and CDR2 FQNNGV. CDR3 amino acids: CASSFLNQGLASYNEQFF. In DNA, the CDR3 is TGTGCCAGCAGCTTCCTAAATCAGGGACTAGCGTCCTACAATGAGCAGTTCTTC.

This clone was seen once. The chain joins TRBV9 to TRBJ1-1; tentatively, D is TRBD1 (6 bases). Germline CDR1 and CDR2: SGDLS and YYNGEE. The CDR3 runs to 14 residues. Trimming stripped 5 bases from V and 1 base from J, with 12 bases between. CDR3 in amino acids: CASSSGTKNTEAFF. In nucleotides, the CDR3 is TGTGCCAGCAGTTCCGGGACAAAGAACACTGAAGCTTTCTTT.

This sequence joins TRBV2 and TRBJ2-5; a weak D match, TRBD1 (6 bases). Germline lookup yields CDR1 SNHLY and CDR2 FYNNEI. The V gene lost 5 bases and the J gene lost 0 bases, with 10 bases spanning the gap. The CDR3 runs to 14 residues. CDR3 residues: CASSFGQYQETQYF. The CDR3 nucleotides read TGTGCCAGCAGTTTCGGACAGTACCAAGAGACCCAGTACTTC.

The chain carries TRBV11-2 and TRBJ2-7, with a tentative D call TRBD2 (5 bases). Trimming pared 0 bases from V and 3 bases from J, leaving 15 bases between. The CDR3 extends over 16 amino acids. Germline V gives CDR1 SGHAT, CDR2 FQNNGV. CDR3 protein: CASSLDLAAPFYEQYF. DNA of the CDR3: TGTGCCAGCAGCTTAGATCTAGCAGCGCCCTTCTACGAGCAGTACTTC. Variable domain in full (rest from reference TRBV11-2 and TRBJ2-7): EAGVAQSPRYKIIEKRQSVAFWCNPISGHATLYWYQQILGQGPKLLIQFQNNGVVDDSQLPKDRFSAERLKGVDSTLKIQPAKLEDSAVYLCASSLDLAAPFYEQYFGPGTRLTVT.

The CDR3: CASSLRGVTYEQYF. In DNA form, the CDR3 reads TGTGCCAGCAGCCTCAGGGGAGTAACCTACGAGCAGTACTTC. This chain joins TRBV14 and TRBJ2-7, with a possible D match to TRBD1 (6 bases). The length of the CDR3 is 14 residues. V lost 4 bases and J lost 2, with 12 bases in between. Germline CDR1 and CDR2: SGHDN and FVKESK. The complete variable domain, with remaining parts taken from reference TRBV14 and TRBJ2-7, reads EAGVTQFPSHSVIEKGQTVTLRCDPISGHDNLYWYRRVMGKEIKFLLHFVKESKQDESGMPNNRFLAERTGGTYSTLKVQPAELEDSGVYFCASSLRGVTYEQYFGPGTRLTVT.